This T cell receptor (beta chain) was identified during a study of T-cell reconstitution after alpha-beta-depleted transplantation in children. Unique molecular identifiers were built into the TCRbeta library. MiXCR, run by TCRdb on the PCR reads, gives a single entry per CDR3 protein. The sample has about 98,000 distinct CDR3 sequences; 7.5% to 9.5% are singletons. Study-level points and caveats: By about two months after transplant, alpha-beta T cells reportedly arose from several hundred graft clones that had expanded. The authors attributed T-cell counts and diversity one year after transplant mostly to newly produced T cells.

A note on this clonotype: As yet, its antigen is unknown.

V lost 2 bases to trimming and J lost 1 base, with 9 bases between them. The CDR3 runs to 14 residues. Germline V gene sequence: CDR1 SGHRS, CDR2 YFSETQ. The origin of this receptor is a boy between 2 and 10 years old with acute lymphoblastic leukemia, due to receive a stem cell transplant. The sequencing here drew on PBMCs, taken before TCRalphabeta/CD19-depleted stem cell transplant. The chain uses TRBV5-1 and TRBJ1-1; D is undetermined. The chain's CDR3 is CASSLVAPNTEAFF. DNA of the CDR3: TGCGCCAGCAGCTTAGTGGCCCCGAACACTGAAGCTTTCTTT. Combining the CDR3 with reference TRBV5-1 and TRBJ1-1 gives the whole variable domain KAGVTQTPRYLIKTRGQQVTLSCSPISGHRSVSWYQQTPGQGLQFLFEYFSETQRNKGNFPGRFSGRQFSNSRSEMNVSTLELGDSALYLCASSLVAPNTEAFFGQGTRLTVV.